This record concerns one TCR beta chain sequence. What it recognizes is unknown. The template for TCR beta VDJ and CDR3 sequence profiling was genomic DNA. TCRdb processed the reads anew with MiXCR; each CDR3 protein has one entry. The sample records just over 450,000 distinct CDR3 sequences, around a third being singletons. This specimen belongs to a study of CD8+CD57+ T cells in acquired aplastic anemia. In patients chosen for sequencing, flow cytometry had shown CD8+CD57+ cell expansion. Points from the study as a whole: With respect to CD8+ Simpson's diversity, patients and controls did not differ significantly.

Germline CDR1 SGHRS, CDR2 YFSETQ. The CDR3 runs to 15 residues. Sequencing input: sorted CD4+, CD8+, or CD8+CD57+ T cells (not recorded which) from PBMCs. This chain connects TRBV5-1 to TRBJ1-6, with 9 bases that match TRBD1. The end of the DNA aligns better with TRBJ2-5, so the J call may be wrong. The clonotype comes from a human donor with aplastic anemia. For the CDR3, the DNA is TGCGCCAGCAGCTTGCCGGGACAGGGTAGGGAGACCCAGTACTTC. Its translation: CASSLPGQGRETQYF.